This T cell receptor beta chain appears in the sequencing data of a study of blood T cell repertoires in COVID-19. Study background: Acute and convalescent COVID-19 samples came from the United States, Italy and Spain. T cells, B-cell-depleted T cells, or PBMCs supplied cDNA or gDNA.

The CDR3 is 15 residues long. Germline V gives CDR1 LNHNV, CDR2 YYDKDF (reference sequence). V was shortened by 0 bases and J by 6 bases, with 13 bases between the two germline ends. Per the original data handling: Reference gene primer amplification yielded estimated nucleated cell counts. Assay: immunoSEQ multiplex PCR; the TCRdb copy retains only in-frame clones and omits some. The DNA was the basis for D and trimming; V, J and clone size are from that table. Here the sample spans about half a million clones, roughly 88% being singletons. A single count supports this clone. Sequencing was performed on peripheral blood. This TCR was sampled from a human donor in a cohort sampled during active COVID-19. The V call is TRBV15, the J call TRBJ2-3; a weak D match, TRBD1 (5 bases). CDR3 nucleotides: TGTGCCACCAGCAGAGACAGGGTCCTCCAGGATACGCAGTATTTT. This sequence encodes CATSRDRVLQDTQYF.